The present T cell receptor beta chain was sequenced within a study of OX40 agonist ivuxolimab in advanced cancers. Findings and limits, study-wide: The authors did not determine the antigen specificity of the expanded peripheral T cells.

Patients with a history of autoimmune disease or on systemic immunosuppression were excluded. Profiling relied on immunoSEQ multiplex PCR, and the TCRdb table lists in-frame clones only, not all of them. The sample includes roughly 49,000 clones, approximately 86% of them seen just once. This clone has a handful of counts. What it recognizes is unknown. The sequence was obtained from an adult with an advanced solid tumor such as melanoma, head and neck, liver or kidney cancer. Here the sequenced sample was CD4+ or CD8+ T cells sorted from blood, taken in a trial of the OX40 agonist ivuxolimab.

The CDR3 loop reads CASSIQGANEKLFF. Here the CDR3 DNA reads TGTGCCAGTAGTATCCAGGGAGCTAATGAAAAACTGTTTTTT. This chain uses TRBV19 with TRBJ1-4, with D tentatively TRBD1 (5 bases). This CDR3 contains 14 residues. Trimming took 3 bases from V and 3 from J, leaving 8 bases between them. The V gene's germline CDR1 is LNHDA and CDR2 SQIVND (reference sequence).